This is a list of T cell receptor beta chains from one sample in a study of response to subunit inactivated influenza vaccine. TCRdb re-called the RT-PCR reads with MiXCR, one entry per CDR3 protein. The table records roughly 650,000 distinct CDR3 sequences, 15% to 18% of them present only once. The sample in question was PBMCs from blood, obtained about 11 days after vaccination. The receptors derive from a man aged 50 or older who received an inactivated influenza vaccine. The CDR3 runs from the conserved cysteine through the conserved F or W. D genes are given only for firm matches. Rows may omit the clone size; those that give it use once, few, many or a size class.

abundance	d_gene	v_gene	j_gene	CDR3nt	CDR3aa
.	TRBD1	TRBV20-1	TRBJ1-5	TGCAGTGCTCAGACAGGGGGGAATCAGCCCCAGCATTTT	CSAQTGGNQPQHF
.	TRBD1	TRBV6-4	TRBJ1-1	TGTGCCAGCACCGTCAGGACAGGGTACCGCCACATGAACACTGAAGCTTTCTTT	CASTVRTGYRHMNTEAFF
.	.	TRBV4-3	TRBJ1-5	TGCGCCAGCAGCCAAGATAAAAATCAGCCCCAGCATTTT	CASSQDKNQPQHF
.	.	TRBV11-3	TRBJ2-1	TGTGCCAGCAGTTCAGGGGGCGGGAGAGGTAACTACAATGAGCAGTTCTTC	CASSSGGGRGNYNEQFF
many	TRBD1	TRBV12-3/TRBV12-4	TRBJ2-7	TGTGCCAGCAGCGAGGGGACAGGGGGATCCTCCTACGAGCAGTACTTC	CASSEGTGGSSYEQYF
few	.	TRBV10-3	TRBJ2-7	TGTGCCATCAGCAAAGAAAGGGGGGAGCAGTACTTC	CAISKERGEQYF
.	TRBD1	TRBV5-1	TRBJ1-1	TGCGCCAGCAGCTTAGGAGGGGACAGGACTGAAGCTTTCTTT	CASSLGGDRTEAFF
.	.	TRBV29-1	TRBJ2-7	TGCAGCGTCCGGCGAGGGGGGTCCTCCTACGAGCAGTACTTC	CSVRRGGSSYEQYF
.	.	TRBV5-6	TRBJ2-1	TGTGCCAGCAGCCCAGGCCCCCTCTACAATGAGCAGTTCTTC	CASSPGPLYNEQFF
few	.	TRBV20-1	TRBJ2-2	TGCAGTGCTAGTAGTACGATAGACCCAAACACCGGGGAGCTGTTTTTT	CSASSTIDPNTGELFF
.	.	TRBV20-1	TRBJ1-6	TGTAGTGCTAATGGACAGAATAATTCACCCCTCCACTTT	CSANGQNNSPLHF
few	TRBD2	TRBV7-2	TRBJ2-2	TGTGCCAGCAGCGTTAGCGGGGGGGTTTTGACCGGGGAGCTGTTTTTT	CASSVSGGVLTGELFF
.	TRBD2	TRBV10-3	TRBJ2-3	TGTGCCATCAGTACGAGCGGGAACCACGCAGATACGCAGTATTTT	CAISTSGNHADTQYF
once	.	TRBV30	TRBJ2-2	TGTGCCTGCCCCATTGGGGGGATCAACACCGGGGAGCTGTTTTTT	CACPIGGINTGELFF
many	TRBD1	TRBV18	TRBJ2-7	TGTGCCAGCTCCCGACCAGGGGGCGCGTACGAGCAGTACTTC	CASSRPGGAYEQYF
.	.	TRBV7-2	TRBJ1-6	TGTGCCAGCAGCTTAGTTACGAATTCACCCCTCCACTTT	CASSLVTNSPLHF
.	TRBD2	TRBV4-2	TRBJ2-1	TGTGCCAGCAGCCAACCGAAAGGGACTAGCGGGAGTACCATCTCCTACAATGAGCAGTTCTTC	CASSQPKGTSGSTISYNEQFF
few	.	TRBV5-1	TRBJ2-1	TGCGCCAGCAGCTTGGTTGTCACTAGCAAAGACAATGAGCAGTTCTTC	CASSLVVTSKDNEQFF
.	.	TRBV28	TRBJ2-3	TGTGCCAGCACCCCGGACAGCACAGATACGCAGTATTTT	CASTPDSTDTQYF
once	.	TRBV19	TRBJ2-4	TGTGCCAGTAGTATGGGCATCGGACAGACCAAAAACATTCAGTACTTC	CASSMGIGQTKNIQYF
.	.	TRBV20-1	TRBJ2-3	TGCAGTGCTGTCCCGAACAGGGGCACAGATACGCAGTATTTT	CSAVPNRGTDTQYF
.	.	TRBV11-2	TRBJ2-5	TGTGCCAGCAGTTTCGTACAGGGCTGGAAGACCCAGTACTTC	CASSFVQGWKTQYF
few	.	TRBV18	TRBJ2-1	TGTGCCAGCTCACCTCCCCGGGACCCCTACAATGAGCAGTTCTTC	CASSPPRDPYNEQFF
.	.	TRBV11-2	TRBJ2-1	TGTGCCAGCAGCTTAGATTGGGTAGGCGAGCAGTTCTTC	CASSLDWVGEQFF
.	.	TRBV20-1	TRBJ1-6	TGCAGTGCTCCTCCCACCCTCCTTTCACCCCTCCACTTT	CSAPPTLLSPLHF
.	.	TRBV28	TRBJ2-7	TGTGCCAGCAGTTTAGAGGCGGGGGACAGCGGAACCTCCTACGAGCAGTACTTC	CASSLEAGDSGTSYEQYF
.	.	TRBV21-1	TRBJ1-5	TGTGCCAGCAGCAAAGAGAGTGACAGGGAATTAAGCAATCAGCCCCAGCATTTT	CASSKESDRELSNQPQHF
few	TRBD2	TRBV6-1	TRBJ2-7	TGTGCCAGCAGTAAATCCTGGACTAGCGGGAGTTGGCAGTACTTC	CASSKSWTSGSWQYF
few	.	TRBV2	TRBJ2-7	TGTGCCAGCAGTGAAGAAAGTGGTGGGTACGAGCAGTACTTC	CASSEESGGYEQYF
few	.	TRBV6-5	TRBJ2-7	TGTGCCAGCAGTTTGGTACAGCATTTGGAGCAGTACTTC	CASSLVQHLEQYF
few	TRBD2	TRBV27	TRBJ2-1	TGTGCCAGCAGTCTGTCTAGCGGGAGGCCCAGCGGGGAGCAGTTCTTC	CASSLSSGRPSGEQFF
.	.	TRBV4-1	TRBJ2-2	TGCGCCAGCAGCCTAGCGGACTACAACACCGGGGAGCTGTTTTTT	CASSLADYNTGELFF
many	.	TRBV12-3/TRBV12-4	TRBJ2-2	TGTGCCAGCAGTCCCTTGTCGAACACCGGGGAGCTGTTTTTT	CASSPLSNTGELFF
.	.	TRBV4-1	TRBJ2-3	TGCGCCAGCAGCCAAGAAGGTTCAGATACGCAGTATTTT	CASSQEGSDTQYF
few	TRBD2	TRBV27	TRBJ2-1	TGTGCCAGCAGCGATGGGACTAGCGGGAGGACCAATGAGCAGTTCTTC	CASSDGTSGRTNEQFF
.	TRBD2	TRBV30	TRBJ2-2	TGTGCCCGGACTAGCGGGAACACCGGGGAGCTGTTTTTT	CARTSGNTGELFF
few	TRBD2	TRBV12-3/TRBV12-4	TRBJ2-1	TGTGCCAGCAAGCAGGGGACTAGCGGTTACAATGAGCAGTTCTTC	CASKQGTSGYNEQFF
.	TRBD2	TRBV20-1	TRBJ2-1	TGCAGTGCTATTAGCGGGGGTGAGCAGTTCTTC	CSAISGGEQFF
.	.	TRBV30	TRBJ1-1	TGTGCCTGGAGTGTAAGTGAGAGGGTGGAAGCTTTCTTT	CAWSVSERVEAFF
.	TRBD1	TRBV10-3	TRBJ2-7	TGTGCCACCGCAGACAGGGGGAACTACGAGCAGTACTTC	CATADRGNYEQYF
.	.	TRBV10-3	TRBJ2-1	TGTGCCATCAGTGGTCACAATGAGCAGTTCTTC	CAISGHNEQFF
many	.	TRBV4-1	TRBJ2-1	TGCGCCAGCAGCCTAACTTCGCTAAGTGGACTGAGCTCCTACAATGAGCAGTTCTTC	CASSLTSLSGLSSYNEQFF
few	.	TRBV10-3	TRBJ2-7	TGTGCCATCAGTGAGTGGGCCAGCTCCTACGAGCAGTACTTC	CAISEWASSYEQYF
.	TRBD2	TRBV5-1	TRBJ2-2	TGCGCCAGCTCGGGACTAGGACACCGGGCGGAGCTGTTTTTT	CASSGLGHRAELFF
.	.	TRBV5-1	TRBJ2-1	TGCGCCAGCACCTTTGGGGGGTCCTACAATGAGCAGTTCTTC	CASTFGGSYNEQFF
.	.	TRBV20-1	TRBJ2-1	TGCAGTGTTCCTTTCCGGGGGAAGCACCCCAATGAGCAGTTCTTC	CSVPFRGKHPNEQFF
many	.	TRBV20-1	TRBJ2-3	TGCAGTGCTATGGGGGTCCGTCGCACAGATACGCAGTATTTT	CSAMGVRRTDTQYF
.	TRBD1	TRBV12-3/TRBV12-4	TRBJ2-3	TGTGCCAGCAGTTTAAACCCGCAGGGGGCCGGGGATACGCAGTATTTT	CASSLNPQGAGDTQYF
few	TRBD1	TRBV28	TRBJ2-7	TGTGCCAGCAGTTCGGGACAGGGGAAATACGAGCAGTACTTC	CASSSGQGKYEQYF
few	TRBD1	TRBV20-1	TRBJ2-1	TGCAGTGCAAGCGACAGGGAAGGGAACTCCTACAATGAGCAGTTCTTC	CSASDREGNSYNEQFF
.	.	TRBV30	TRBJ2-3	TGTGCCTGGAGTTCGGGTAACACAGATACGCAGTATTTT	CAWSSGNTDTQYF
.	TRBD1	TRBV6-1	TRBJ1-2	TGTGCCAGCAACGGGGACAGGGGCTATGGCTACACCTTC	CASNGDRGYGYTF
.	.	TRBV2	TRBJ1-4	TGTGCCAGCAGTGAATTTGAACCCCCTAATGAAAAACTGTTTTTT	CASSEFEPPNEKLFF
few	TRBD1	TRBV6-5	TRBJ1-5	TGTGCCAGCAGTTATGACAGGGGCATCAATCAGCCCCAGCATTTT	CASSYDRGINQPQHF
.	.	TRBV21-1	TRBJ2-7	TGTGCCAGCAGCGCAAGCGGGAGTCCTGCCTACGAGCAGTACTTC	CASSASGSPAYEQYF